This is a list of T cell receptor beta chains from one sample in a study of T-cell memory formation after mild COVID-19. TCRdb called the 5' RACE reads again in MiXCR, with one record for every CDR3 protein. In the table there are around 200,000 distinct CDR3 sequences, about a fifth of which are singletons. The material sequenced was PBMCs or a T cell subset sorted from them (not recorded which). These receptors were taken from an adult woman who had mild COVID-19 (a few samples of this study predate the infection). Cell type and time point are not known. Both conserved end residues are part of each CDR3. The order of the fields is D gene, clone size, V gene, J gene, CDR3 protein, CDR3 DNA. A D gene is named only where the DNA matches it firmly. Size values are once, few and many counts, or a class for expanded clones, and some rows have none.

>TRBD1|few|TRBV27|TRBJ2-3
CASSLSWYRGDTQYF
TGTGCCAGCAGTTTATCGTGGTACAGGGGCGATACGCAGTATTTT
>NA|NA|TRBV4-1|TRBJ2-6
CASSQEDSGANVLTF
TGCGCCAGCAGCCAAGAAGATTCTGGGGCCAACGTCCTGACTTTC
>NA|NA|TRBV20-1|TRBJ2-6
CSARDLGAGANVLTF
TGCAGTGCTAGAGATCTGGGTGCTGGGGCCAACGTCCTGACTTTC
>NA|NA|TRBV7-9|TRBJ2-7
CASSSRQSYEQYF
TGTGCCAGCAGCTCCAGACAGAGCTACGAGCAGTACTTC
>TRBD1|NA|TRBV7-3|TRBJ2-7
CASSSAGTGVREQYF
TGTGCCAGCAGCTCGGCCGGGACAGGGGTACGCGAGCAGTACTTC
>NA|NA|TRBV9|TRBJ2-1
CASTEGDWGNEQFF
TGTGCCAGCACCGAAGGGGATTGGGGGAATGAGCAGTTCTTC
>TRBD1|few|TRBV5-5|TRBJ1-1
CASRSAGTGGLEAFF
TGTGCCAGCAGGTCGGCCGGGACAGGCGGCCTTGAAGCTTTCTTT
>NA|few|TRBV7-9|TRBJ1-2
CASSLVGPALAHGYTF
TGTGCCAGCAGCTTAGTGGGGCCGGCACTAGCCCATGGCTACACCTTC
>TRBD2|many|TRBV20-1|TRBJ2-1
CSASGGADYNEQFF
TGCAGTGCTAGCGGGGGGGCCGACTACAATGAGCAGTTCTTC
>NA|NA|TRBV9|TRBJ2-7
CASSVGGQAEQYF
TGTGCCAGCAGCGTGGGGGGACAAGCCGAGCAGTACTTC
>TRBD1|NA|TRBV5-1|TRBJ2-7
CASSTGDRSYEQYF
TGCGCCAGCAGCACAGGGGACAGGAGCTACGAGCAGTACTTC
>NA|NA|TRBV7-9|TRBJ2-3
CASSLAVDTDTQYF
TGTGCCAGCAGCTTAGCGGTCGACACAGATACGCAGTATTTT
>TRBD2|NA|TRBV20-1|TRBJ2-1
CSAAGTTSYNEQFF
TGCAGTGCCGCCGGGACTACTTCCTACAATGAGCAGTTCTTC
>NA|NA|TRBV11-3|TRBJ1-1
CASSHPPTVEAFF
TGTGCCAGCAGCCACCCCCCGACAGTCGAGGCTTTCTTT
>NA|NA|TRBV7-9|TRBJ2-5
CASSLSPGGLGQETQYF
TGTGCCAGCAGCTTAAGTCCCGGCGGGCTAGGACAAGAGACCCAGTACTTC
>NA|NA|TRBV2|TRBJ1-2
CASRTTRSKVYGYTF
TGTGCCAGCAGGACGACAAGGTCGAAAGTCTATGGCTACACCTTC
>NA|NA|TRBV4-1|TRBJ1-6
CASSLPGPLHF
TGCGCCAGCAGTCTTCCTGGGCCCCTCCACTTT
>NA|NA|TRBV7-6|TRBJ1-1
CASSLLTEEAFF
TGTGCCAGCAGCTTACTGACCGAAGAAGCTTTCTTT
>NA|NA|TRBV24-1|TRBJ2-3
CATSGGPQDTQYF
TGTGCCACCAGTGGCGGTCCACAAGATACGCAGTATTTT
>TRBD2|few|TRBV6-2/TRBV6-3|TRBJ2-1
CASSSPIAGGLYNEQFF
TGTGCCAGCAGTTCACCTATAGCGGGAGGTCTCTACAATGAGCAGTTCTTC
>TRBD2|few|TRBV3-1|TRBJ2-1
CASSQNVAGPYNEQFF
TGTGCCAGCAGCCAGAATGTAGCGGGCCCCTACAATGAGCAGTTCTTC
>NA|many|TRBV5-1|TRBJ2-7
CASSLGASASYEQYF
TGCGCCAGCAGCTTGGGGGCTAGCGCATCCTACGAGCAGTACTTC
>NA|many|TRBV7-9|TRBJ2-7
CASSLSGSGNSYEQYF
TGTGCCAGCAGCTTATCTGGATCTGGGAACTCCTACGAGCAGTACTTC
>NA|NA|TRBV20-1|TRBJ1-4
CSAREAAESEKLFF
TGCAGTGCTAGGGAAGCAGCGGAGAGTGAAAAACTGTTTTTT
>NA|once|TRBV12-3/TRBV12-4|TRBJ1-1
CASRSLSPEEAFF
TGTGCCAGCCGTTCCCTGAGTCCCGAGGAAGCTTTCTTT
>NA|many|TRBV5-1|TRBJ2-2
CASSGFLGAGELFF
TGCGCCAGCAGCGGATTTTTAGGGGCCGGGGAGCTGTTTTTT
>NA|few|TRBV7-6|TRBJ1-6
CASSFAGAGSPLHF
TGTGCCAGCAGCTTCGCGGGGGCCGGTTCACCCCTCCACTTT
>NA|NA|TRBV30|TRBJ1-4
CAWTGQPWEKLFF
TGTGCCTGGACTGGACAGCCGTGGGAAAAACTGTTTTTT
>TRBD2|few|TRBV9|TRBJ2-1
CASSVGTSGGFNEQFF
TGTGCCAGCAGCGTAGGTACTAGCGGGGGGTTTAATGAGCAGTTCTTC
>NA|NA|TRBV5-1|TRBJ2-2
CASRKGPERTGELFF
TGCGCCAGCAGAAAAGGCCCGGAGCGCACCGGGGAGCTGTTTTTT
>NA|NA|TRBV12-3/TRBV12-4|TRBJ1-4
CASRPARTNEKLFF
TGTGCCAGCAGACCCGCCCGGACAAACGAAAAACTGTTTTTT
>NA|few|TRBV20-1|TRBJ2-7
CRGGRSSYEQYF
TGCAGGGGGGGACGGTCCTCCTACGAGCAGTACTTC
>NA|NA|TRBV7-6|TRBJ2-5
CASSPDLGETQYF
TGTGCCAGCAGCCCAGACCTTGGGGAGACCCAGTACTTC
>NA|few|TRBV29-1|TRBJ2-3
CSVEAAGQLTDTQYF
TGCAGCGTTGAAGCAGCGGGACAGTTAACAGATACGCAGTATTTT
>NA|NA|TRBV7-3|TRBJ1-6
CASSLVGAGKNAVRSPLHF
TGTGCCAGCAGCCTCGTCGGGGCAGGGAAAAATGCAGTTCGTTCACCCCTCCACTTT
>NA|few|TRBV7-9|TRBJ2-7
CASSLPRDGLSSEQYF
TGTGCCAGCAGCTTACCCCGGGACGGACTTTCTTCCGAGCAGTACTTC